These T cell receptor beta chains were read from a single sample in a study of T-cell memory formation after mild COVID-19. TCRdb used MiXCR to reprocess the 5' RACE reads, holding one entry per CDR3 protein. The sample holds roughly 340,000 distinct CDR3 sequences, 20% seen once. The source material was PBMCs or a T cell subset sorted from them (not recorded which). Receptor source: a man aged 18 to 29 who had mild COVID-19 (a few samples of this study predate the infection). Cell type and time point are not known. Both conserved end residues are trimmed from each CDR3. Fields, in order: V gene, CDR3 length, clone size, CDR3 protein. Some rows have no size entry. The others give once, few or many, or a class for an expanded clone.

V: TRBV3-1
length: 13
size: few
CDR3: ASARTSGATGELF

V: TRBV9
length: 12
size: -
CDR3: ASSVSPRATEQY

V: TRBV7-7
length: 12
size: -
CDR3: ASSHQWATGELF

V: TRBV15
length: 11
size: once
CDR3: ATSRVIGDTQY

V: TRBV20-1
length: 10
size: many
CDR3: SARFGNTEAF

V: TRBV6-5
length: 15
size: -
CDR3: ASSYSPAGVTYNEQF

V: TRBV6-5
length: 13
size: few
CDR3: ASTTPGNTGTEQF

V: TRBV15
length: 13
size: -
CDR3: ATSRGGDGKKTQY

V: TRBV7-9
length: 10
size: -
CDR3: ASSLPWNTQY

V: TRBV5-1
length: 14
size: -
CDR3: ASSLVVRATPSEAF

V: TRBV28
length: 12
size: -
CDR3: ASSSTERVQPQH

V: TRBV6-5
length: 10
size: -
CDR3: ASTRVGETQY

V: TRBV7-2
length: 14
size: few
CDR3: ASSLSVAGGPQEQF

V: TRBV6-1
length: 13
size: -
CDR3: ASSEARQRYYGYT

V: TRBV6-2/TRBV6-3
length: 13
size: once
CDR3: ASSYGSWRGSEQF

V: TRBV20-1
length: 12
size: -
CDR3: SAPGGAFTDTQY